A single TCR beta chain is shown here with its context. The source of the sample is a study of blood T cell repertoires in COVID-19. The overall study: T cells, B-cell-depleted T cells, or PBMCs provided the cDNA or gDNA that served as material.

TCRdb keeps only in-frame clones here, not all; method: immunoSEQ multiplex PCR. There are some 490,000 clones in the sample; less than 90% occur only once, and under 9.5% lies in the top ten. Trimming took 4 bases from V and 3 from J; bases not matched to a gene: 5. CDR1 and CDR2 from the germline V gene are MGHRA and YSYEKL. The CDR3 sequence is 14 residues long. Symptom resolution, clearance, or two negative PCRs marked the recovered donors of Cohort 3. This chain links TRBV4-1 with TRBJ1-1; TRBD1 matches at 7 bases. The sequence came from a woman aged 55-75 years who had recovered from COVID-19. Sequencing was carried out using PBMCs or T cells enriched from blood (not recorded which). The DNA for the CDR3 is TGCGCCAGCAGCCCAAGACAGGGTGACACTGAAGCTTTCTTT. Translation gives CASSPRQGDTEAFF.